The sequence of this TCR beta chain was determined in a study of cytotoxic CD8 clonotypes in ibrutinib-treated CLL. Whole-study findings and limits: Public clonotypes were rare and shrank or held steady on treatment.

Trimming at V came to 0 bases and at J to 2 bases, leaving 6 bases not matched to a gene. The CDR3 length is 16 residues. Germline values: CDR1 MGHRA, CDR2 YSYEKL. A word on this clone: What it binds is unknown.

The repertoire was sequenced with immunoSEQ multiplex PCR; TCRdb's copy has only in-frame clones and lacks some. The sample records nearly 300,000 clones, roughly 76% being singletons. This TCR was sampled from a human donor with chronic lymphocytic leukemia. Sample: PBMCs, taken at disease progression, from a patient treated with ibrutinib. V and J are TRBV4-1 and TRBJ2-7; 8 nucleotides line up with TRBD2. The CDR3 reads CASSQEWSGGTYEQYF. The CDR3 DNA is TGCGCCAGCAGCCAAGAGTGGAGCGGGGGCACCTACGAGCAGTACTTC.